Listed here are 32 T cell receptor beta chains from one sample, sequenced in a study of shared clonotypes between healthy human individuals. CD45RO negativity and positive selection for CCR7 defined naive CD8 cells, a population that excluded terminally differentiated effector memory CD45RA+ cells. Repertoires were generated with immunoSEQ multiplex PCR, while TCRdb's copy carries only in-frame clones and drops some. The repertoire holds around 1,900,000 clones, with around 93% as singletons. Sequencing was done on a sample of naive CD8+ T cells from PBMCs. These receptors were collected from a man younger than 35 in good health. Some clones in this sample may be carry-over from other donors' samples.

The chain carries TRBV15 and TRBJ1-2, with D unresolved. The germline V and J ends were trimmed by 8 bases and 4 bases, with 17 bases remaining between them. Germline assignment: CDR1 LNHNV and CDR2 YYDKDF (reference sequence). CDR3 length: 14 amino acids. The CDR3 coding sequence is TGTGCCACCGAAGACCGGGCAGGATTCTATGGCTACACCTTC. Translation gives CATEDRAGFYGYTF.

The chain couples TRBV10-3 to TRBJ2-5, with a tentative D call TRBD2 (6 bases). The J call may be incorrect, as the DNA end agrees better with TRBJ2-7. Germline assignment: CDR1 ENHRY and CDR2 SYGVKD. The CDR3 runs to 13 residues. The CDR3 DNA reads TGTGCCATCAGTGAGGGGACTTACTACGAGCAGTACTTC. This encodes CAISEGTYYEQYF.

The rearrangement links TRBV7-2 to TRBJ1-2; 11 bases line up with TRBD1. Germline V gene data show CDR1 as SGHTA and CDR2 as FQGNSA. V lost 5 bases and J lost 1; bases outside the gene matches: 6. This CDR3 is 16 amino acids long. The CDR3 reads CASSRTGQGDNYGYTF. The CDR3 DNA is TGTGCCAGCAGCCGGACGGGACAGGGGGATAACTATGGCTACACCTTC.

This rearrangement joins TRBV2 to TRBJ2-7, with TRBD2 matching over 11 bases. CDR3 length equals 16 residues. CDR1 SNHLY and CDR2 FYNNEI come from the germline V gene. With V trimmed by 5 bases and J by 3 bases, 9 bases remained unmatched. The CDR3 sequence is CASSRDTGTSGYEQYF. CDR3 sequence (DNA): TGTGCCAGCAGTCGCGATACCGGGACTAGCGGCTACGAGCAGTACTTC.

J is TRBJ1-1 and V is TRBV6-6, with D possibly TRBD1 on 5 matching bases. Deletions cut 4 bases from V and 2 bases from J, with 14 bases between. This CDR3 has 15 amino acids. Germline V gene data show CDR1 as MNHNY and CDR2 as SVGAGI (reference sequence). The DNA for the CDR3 is TGTGCCAGCAGTTGGGGGGGAGAGGGTAACACTGAAGCTTTCTTT. It encodes CASSWGGEGNTEAFF.

This clone appeared once. The chain couples TRBV6-5 to TRBJ1-3; D gene unclear. V was cut by 6 bases and J by 0 bases, with 9 bases left in between. CDR1 and CDR2 (germline): MNHEY, SVGAGI. The CDR3 is 14 amino acids. The chain's CDR3 is CASREFSSGNTIYF. The DNA for the CDR3 is TGTGCCAGCAGGGAATTTAGCTCTGGAAACACCATATATTTT.

The CDR3 region has the DNA TGCGCCAGCCACCGAGGAGAACAGGGCCGGGGCAATCAGCCCCAGCATTTT. It is translated as CASHRGEQGRGNQPQHF. The chain combines TRBV10-1 with TRBJ1-5, with D possibly matching TRBD1 (6 bases). The CDR3 is made up of 17 amino acids. Germline CDR1 and CDR2: WNHNN and SYGVQD (reference sequence). Trimming took off 8 bases at V and 2 bases at J, with 22 bases between the two ends.

This chain links TRBV6-6 with TRBJ1-1; the D is unclear. The CDR3 loop spans 15 amino acids. Trimming pared 2 bases from V and 0 bases from J, leaving 10 bases between. Germline V gene sequence: CDR1 MNHNY, CDR2 SVGAGI (reference sequence). CDR3 nucleotide sequence: TGTGCCAGCAGTTACCCGAAGGGAGTGAACACTGAAGCTTTCTTT. It yields the protein CASSYPKGVNTEAFF.

This sequence joins TRBV11-2 and TRBJ2-7; TRBD2 agrees at 9 bases. The trim removed 5 bases at V and 2 bases at J, leaving 10 bases unmatched. In germline, CDR1 is SGHAT, CDR2 FQNNGV. CDR3 size: 16 residues. The chain's CDR3 is CASSGQPASGTYEQYF. In DNA, the CDR3 is TGTGCCAGCAGCGGACAACCGGCTAGCGGGACCTACGAGCAGTACTTC.

This chain connects TRBV7-9 to TRBJ1-4; D is unresolved. With 5 bases removed from V and 12 bases from J, the gap between germline ends came to 16 bases. The CDR3 extends over 13 amino acids. Germline V gives CDR1 SEHNR, CDR2 FQNEAQ (reference sequence). CDR3 DNA: TGTGCCAGCAGCACCTTCAACCTGCGGGAACTGTTTTTT. Residues: CASSTFNLRELFF.

A few counts support this clone. In the same sample, other DNA sequences code for this CDR3. This chain connects TRBV27 to TRBJ2-7; D call uncertain. Looked up from germline, CDR1 is MNHEY and CDR2 is SMNVEV (reference sequence). The CDR3 length is 11 residues. V lost 4 bases, J lost 2 bases, and 3 bases lay in between. CDR3 in amino acids: CASSSTYEQYF. The DNA for the CDR3 is TGTGCCAGCAGTTCAACCTACGAGCAGTACTTC.

This chain links TRBV5-1 with TRBJ2-7; 13 positions agree with TRBD2. The germline CDR1 and CDR2 sequences are SGHRS and YFSETQ. The CDR3 consists of 15 residues. Trimming cost V 0 bases and J 6 bases; bases outside gene matches: 3. The CDR3 protein is CASSLGTSGSREQYF. For the CDR3, the DNA is TGCGCCAGCAGCTTGGGGACTAGCGGGAGTCGCGAGCAGTACTTC.

The chain joins TRBV5-1 to TRBJ2-7; D is unresolved. Germline V lookup: CDR1 SGHRS, CDR2 YFSETQ. Between the trimmed V and J ends, which lost 5 bases and 2 bases, there was a span of 5 bases. The CDR3 has 11 amino acids. CDR3 region: CASRDAYEQYF. CDR3 nucleotide sequence: TGCGCCAGCAGGGACGCCTACGAGCAGTACTTC.

The chain joins TRBV19 to TRBJ2-1; no clear D gene. There are 14 residues in the CDR3. Germline CDR1 and CDR2: LNHDA and SQIVND (reference sequence). V was cut by 4 bases and J by 5 bases, with 12 bases left in between. CDR3: CASSRYGLNNEQFF. CDR3 bases: TGTGCCAGTAGTAGGTACGGGCTAAACAATGAGCAGTTCTTC. Full variable domain (outside the CDR3, taken from reference TRBV19 and TRBJ2-1): DGGITQSPKYLFRKEGQNVTLSCEQNLNHDAMYWYRQDPGQGLRLIYYSQIVNDFQKGDIAEGYSVSREKKESFPLTVTSAQKNPTAFYLCASSRYGLNNEQFFGPGTRLTVL.

V gene TRBV27 combines with J gene TRBJ2-2; maybe TRBD2 (6 bases). CDR1 and CDR2 (germline): MNHEY, SMNVEV (reference sequence). There are 20 residues in the CDR3. The V gene lost 5 bases and the J gene lost 4 bases, with 29 bases spanning the gap. CDR3 sequence: CASSVYRDPISGEITGELFF. In DNA form, the CDR3 reads TGTGCCAGCAGTGTCTACCGGGACCCTATTTCGGGAGAAATCACCGGGGAGCTGTTTTTT.

This chain connects TRBV5-4 to TRBJ2-7; 7 nucleotides align to TRBD1. The CDR3 has 12 residues. Germline V CDR1 and CDR2: SGHNT, YYREEE (reference sequence). V lost 8 bases to trimming and J lost 5 bases; unmatched junction nucleotides: 7. CDR3 sequence reads: CASGDRVHEQYF. In DNA, the CDR3 is TGTGCCAGTGGTGACAGGGTCCACGAGCAGTACTTC.

The chain links TRBV4-1 to TRBJ2-7; D is unresolved. There are 15 residues in the CDR3. CDR1 and CDR2 (germline): MGHRA, YSYEKL. V gave up 4 bases and J gave up 10 bases, with 23 bases separating them. The CDR3 bases are TGCGCCAGCAGCCTAGAACCGTATAAGAGTATAGAACAGTACTTC. This codes for CASSLEPYKSIEQYF.

This rearrangement joins TRBV7-9 to TRBJ2-1, with D perhaps TRBD2 (6 bases). CDR1 is SEHNR and CDR2 is FQNEAQ in the germline V gene (reference sequence). Between the trimmed V and J ends, which lost 0 bases and 16 bases, there was a span of 13 bases. The CDR3 contains 12 residues. The chain's CDR3 is CASSLAGSSVFF. The CDR3 region has the DNA TGTGCCAGCAGCTTAGCCGGGAGCTCCGTTTTCTTC.

CDR3: CASSQLTGTNEKLFF. The CDR3 coding sequence is TGCGCCAGCAGCCAACTAACGGGGACTAATGAAAAACTGTTTTTT. The J gene is TRBJ1-4, the V gene TRBV4-3; the D is unclear. Trimming left V 2 bases short and J 2 bases short, with 9 bases between. The CDR3 length is 15 residues. CDR1 is LGHNA and CDR2 is YSLEER in the germline V gene.

CDR3 bases: TGTGCCAGCAGTTCTCGGGTCGGCGGGGAGCTGTTTTTT. Its translation: CASSSRVGGELFF. This chain links TRBV27 with TRBJ2-2; D unclear. Between the trimmed V and J ends, which lost 4 bases and 7 bases, there was a span of 10 bases. This CDR3 spans 13 amino acids. Germline loops: CDR1 MNHEY, CDR2 SMNVEV (reference sequence).

The chain uses TRBV19 and TRBJ2-3; D call uncertain. This CDR3 comprises 14 residues. Per the germline V gene, CDR1 is LNHDA and CDR2 is SQIVND (reference sequence). V was pared by 5 bases and J by 3 bases, with 12 bases between. Here the CDR3 DNA reads TGTGCCAGTAGTGGGCAGACCCTGACAGATACGCAGTATTTT. Translation gives CASSGQTLTDTQYF.

This clone has just one count. This rearrangement joins TRBV5-1 to TRBJ2-3; TRBD1 matches 9 bases. Germline lookup yields CDR1 SGHRS and CDR2 YFSETQ. Trimming cost V 3 bases and J 4 bases; bases outside gene matches: 6. The CDR3 has 15 amino acids. CDR3 bases: TGCGCCAGCAGCTCCCCGGGACAGGGTCCAGATACGCAGTATTTT. This sequence encodes CASSSPGQGPDTQYF.

This clone showed up just once. The rearrangement joins TRBV6-5 to TRBJ2-1, with 10 bases aligning to TRBD1. The germline gives CDR1 MNHEY, CDR2 SVGAGI. The V and J ends lost 2 bases and 2 bases, in that order; junction bases with no gene match: 3. The CDR3 sequence is 16 residues long. The CDR3 nucleotides read TGTGCCAGCAGTTACAGGGACAGGGGCACCTACAATGAGCAGTTCTTC. Its translation is CASSYRDRGTYNEQFF.

This rearrangement joins TRBV30 to TRBJ2-2, with unresolved D. The V end lost 8 bases, the J end lost 1 base, and 8 bases lay between the germline ends. This CDR3 is built from 12 residues. Germline V gene lookup returns CDR1 GTSNPN and CDR2 SVGIG (reference sequence). Written as DNA, the CDR3 is TGTGCCGGAAAGGTGAACACCGGGGAGCTGTTTTTT. This codes for CAGKVNTGELFF. Combining the CDR3 with reference TRBV30 and TRBJ2-2 gives the whole variable domain SQTIHQWPATLVQPVGSPLSLECTVEGTSNPNLYWYRQAAGRGLQLLFYSVGIGQISSEVPQNLSASRPQDRQFILSSKKLLLSDSGFYLCAGKVNTGELFFGEGSRLTVL.

This clone was picked up one time. The rearrangement links TRBV4-3 to TRBJ2-3; D might be TRBD2 (5 bases). The germline gives CDR1 LGHNA, CDR2 YSLEER. The ends were cut back, 8 bases at V and 5 bases at J, with 11 bases in the middle. The CDR3 is 12 residues long. In DNA, the CDR3 is TGCGCCAGCGCTCGCCGGGGAGATACGCAGTATTTT. Its translation: CASARRGDTQYF.

The CDR3 loop is CAISDATGGFEKLFF. The CDR3 DNA follows: TGTGCCATCAGTGATGCGACAGGGGGCTTTGAAAAACTGTTTTTT. This chain links TRBV10-3 with TRBJ1-4; 10 bases agree with TRBD1. Trimming took 3 bases from V and 7 from J; bases not matched to a gene: 5. CDR3 size: 15 residues. CDR1 is ENHRY, CDR2 SYGVKD, per germline.

The V call is TRBV6-1, the J call TRBJ1-5; TRBD1 aligns across 7 bases. The CDR3 is 14 residues long. CDR1 and CDR2 (germline): MNHNS, SASEGT. V lost 8 bases to trimming and J lost 1 base; unmatched junction nucleotides: 5. In DNA, the CDR3 is TGTGCCAGCGGCAGGGGACAGAGCAATCAGCCCCAGCATTTT. It is translated as CASGRGQSNQPQHF.

CDR3 sequence reads: CASSSLLGGNEQFF. The CDR3 DNA follows: TGTGCCAGCAGTTCTCTCTTGGGGGGCAATGAGCAGTTCTTC. The chain has TRBV27 and TRBJ2-1, with a tentative D call TRBD2 (6 bases). CDR1 is MNHEY and CDR2 is SMNVEV in the germline V gene (reference sequence). There are 14 residues in the CDR3. The V and J ends lost 4 bases and 6 bases respectively, with 13 bases between them.

The chain employs TRBV5-1 and TRBJ1-2; 7 bases line up with TRBD1. The CDR3 is 14 residues long. Trimming cost V 4 bases and J 4 bases; bases outside gene matches: 7. The germline gives CDR1 SGHRS, CDR2 YFSETQ. CDR3 loop: CASSNGQDFYGYTF. CDR3 bases: TGCGCCAGCAGCAACGGACAGGACTTCTATGGCTACACCTTC.

V gene TRBV4-3 combines with J gene TRBJ2-4, with TRBD2 identical over 8 bases. Germline V gene lookup returns CDR1 LGHNA and CDR2 YSLEER. V shed 2 bases, J shed 0 bases, and the junction held 9 bases outside the gene matches. The CDR3 length is 18 residues. The CDR3 sequence: CASSQSTAGAIAKNIQYF. CDR3 sequence (DNA): TGCGCCAGCAGCCAATCGACAGCGGGAGCCATAGCCAAAAACATTCAGTACTTC.

The V call is TRBV19, the J call TRBJ1-2; 8 bases align to TRBD1. The CDR3 extends over 20 amino acids. With V trimmed by 3 bases and J by 5 bases, 23 bases remained unmatched. Looked up from germline, CDR1 is LNHDA and CDR2 is SQIVND (reference sequence). As DNA, the CDR3 is TGTGCCAGTAGTATCAGGACAGGGAGTAGATCTCCCCTAGGGGCATATGGCTACACCTTC. Protein: CASSIRTGSRSPLGAYGYTF.

The chain joins TRBV7-8 to TRBJ2-3; 9 bases align to TRBD2. This CDR3 contains 15 residues. The V gene's germline CDR1 is SGHVS and CDR2 FQNEAQ. V was pared by 3 bases and J by 5 bases, with 6 bases of the junction left unmatched. CDR3 sequence (DNA): TGTGCCAGCAGCTTCCAAGCGGGAGGAAGAGATACGCAGTATTTT. Amino acids: CASSFQAGGRDTQYF.